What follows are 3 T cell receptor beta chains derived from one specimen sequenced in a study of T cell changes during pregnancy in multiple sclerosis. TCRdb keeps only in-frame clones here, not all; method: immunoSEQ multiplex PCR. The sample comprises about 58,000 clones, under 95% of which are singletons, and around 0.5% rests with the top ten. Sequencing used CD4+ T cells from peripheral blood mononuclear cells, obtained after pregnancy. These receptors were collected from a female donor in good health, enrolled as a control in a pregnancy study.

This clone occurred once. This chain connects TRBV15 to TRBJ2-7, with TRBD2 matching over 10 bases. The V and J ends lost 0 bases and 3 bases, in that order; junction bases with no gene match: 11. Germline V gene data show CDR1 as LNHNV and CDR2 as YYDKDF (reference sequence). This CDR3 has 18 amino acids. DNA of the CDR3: TGTGCCACCAGCAGAGATGTTGCTAGCGGGGGACCTAACTACGAGCAGTACTTC. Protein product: CATSRDVASGGPNYEQYF. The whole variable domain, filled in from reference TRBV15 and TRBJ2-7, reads DAMVIQNPRYQVTQFGKPVTLSCSQTLNHNVMYWYQQKSSQAPKLLFHYYDKDFNNEADTPDNFQSRRPNTSFCFLDIRSPGLGDTAMYLCATSRDVASGGPNYEQYFGPGTRLTVT.

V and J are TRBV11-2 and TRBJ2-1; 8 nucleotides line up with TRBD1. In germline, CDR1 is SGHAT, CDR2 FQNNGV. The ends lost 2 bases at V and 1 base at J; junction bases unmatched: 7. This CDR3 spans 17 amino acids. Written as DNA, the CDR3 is TGTGCCAGCAGCTTAACAGGGGGGCGAGAATCCTACAATGAGCAGTTCTTC. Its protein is CASSLTGGRESYNEQFF. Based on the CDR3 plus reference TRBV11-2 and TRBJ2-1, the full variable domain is EAGVAQSPRYKIIEKRQSVAFWCNPISGHATLYWYQQILGQGPKLLIQFQNNGVVDDSQLPKDRFSAERLKGVDSTLKIQPAKLEDSAVYLCASSLTGGRESYNEQFFGPGTRLTVL.

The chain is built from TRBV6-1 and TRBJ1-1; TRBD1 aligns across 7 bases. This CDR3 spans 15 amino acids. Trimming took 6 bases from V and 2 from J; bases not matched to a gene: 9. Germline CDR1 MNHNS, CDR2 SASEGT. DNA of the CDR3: TGTGCCAGCAGAACCTCGGGACAGACCAACACTGAAGCTTTCTTT. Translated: CASRTSGQTNTEAFF.